This record looks at one T cell receptor beta chain sequence and its context. Its antigen is not known. Other nucleotide sequences in the sample specify the same CDR3. Clones were read by immunoSEQ multiplex PCR, and TCRdb kept only the in-frame ones, dropping some. This table holds around 2.1 million clones, almost 96% found once. CDR1 and CDR2 (germline): MNHEY, SVGAGI. Losses at the gene ends were 6 bases for V and 8 bases for J; bases not matched to a gene: 8. The CDR3 is 14 residues long. This sample was taken from a study of shared clonotypes between healthy human individuals. General study points: When naive CD4 clonotypes were compared across a few donors, 4% to 6.5% were shared. Memory subsets generally showed lower estimated richness than naive subsets.

V usage is TRBV6-5 and J usage is TRBJ1-2; TRBD1 aligns across 11 bases. Input material: naive CD4+ T cells sorted from blood. As to subset: CD45RA+ positively selected. The clonotype comes from a man between 18 and 29 years old in good health. CDR3 DNA: TGTGCCAGCAGAACCGGGACAGGGGGGTCCGGCTACACCTTC. Translating it yields CASRTGTGGSGYTF.